This T cell receptor beta chain comes out of a study of blood T cell repertoires in COVID-19. The table came from immunoSEQ multiplex PCR; TCRdb's copy has only in-frame clones and leaves some out. This sample has 100,000 to 150,000 clones, with about nine tenths found just once. CDR3 length: 13 amino acids. Germline V gene sequence: CDR1 SNHLY, CDR2 FYNNEI. The V end lost 10 bases, the J end lost 7 bases, and 20 bases lay between the germline ends. The rearrangement uses TRBV2 and TRBJ2-7; possible D gene TRBD2, 5 bases. The sequence was obtained from a human donor in a cohort sampled during active COVID-19. Sequences were obtained from peripheral blood. CDR3: CATAWRTTGEQYF. The CDR3 bases are TGTGCCACCGCTTGGAGAACTACGGGGGAGCAGTACTTC. Based on the CDR3 plus reference TRBV2 and TRBJ2-7, the full variable domain is EPEVTQTPSHQVTQMGQEVILRCVPISNHLYFYWYRQILGQKVEFLVSFYNNEISEKSEIFDDQFSVERPDGSNFTLKIRSTKLEDSAMYFCATAWRTTGEQYFGPGTRLTVT.